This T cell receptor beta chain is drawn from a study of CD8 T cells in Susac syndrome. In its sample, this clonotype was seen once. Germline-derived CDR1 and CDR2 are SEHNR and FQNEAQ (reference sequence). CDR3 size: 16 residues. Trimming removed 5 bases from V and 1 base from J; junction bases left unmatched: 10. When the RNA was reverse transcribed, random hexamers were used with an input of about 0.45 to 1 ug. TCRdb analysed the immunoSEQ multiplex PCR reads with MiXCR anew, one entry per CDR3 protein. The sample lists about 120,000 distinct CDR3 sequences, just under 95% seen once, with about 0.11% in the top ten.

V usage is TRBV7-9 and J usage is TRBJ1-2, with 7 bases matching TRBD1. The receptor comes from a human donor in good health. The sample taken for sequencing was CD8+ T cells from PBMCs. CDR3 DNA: TGTGCCAGCAGCCCGTCAGGACAGGTTATTAACTATGGCTACACCTTC. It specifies CASSPSGQVINYGYTF.